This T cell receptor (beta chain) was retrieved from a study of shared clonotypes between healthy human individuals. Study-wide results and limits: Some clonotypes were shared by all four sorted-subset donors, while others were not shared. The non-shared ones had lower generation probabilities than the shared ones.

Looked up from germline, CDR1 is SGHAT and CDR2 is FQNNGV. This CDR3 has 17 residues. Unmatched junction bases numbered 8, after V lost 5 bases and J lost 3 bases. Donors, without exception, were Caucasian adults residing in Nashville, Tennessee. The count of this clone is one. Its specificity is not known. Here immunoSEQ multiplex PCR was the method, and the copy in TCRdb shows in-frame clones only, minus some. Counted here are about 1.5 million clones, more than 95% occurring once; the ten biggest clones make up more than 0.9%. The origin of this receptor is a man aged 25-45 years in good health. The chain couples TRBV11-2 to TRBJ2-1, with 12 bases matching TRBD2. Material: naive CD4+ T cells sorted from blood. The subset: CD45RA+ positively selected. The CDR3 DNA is TGTGCCAGCAGCCACCCCCGGACTAGCGGGAACTACAATGAGCAGTTCTTC. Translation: CASSHPRTSGNYNEQFF.